The next 21 T cell receptor beta chains were all read from a single sample in a study of T cell responses to AZD1222 COVID-19 vaccine. TCRdb keeps only in-frame clones here, not all; method: immunoSEQ multiplex PCR. The table shows approximately 120,000 clones, with 87% occurring only once. The sequenced sample was peripheral blood, obtained on day 0 of AZD1222 vaccination. These receptors came from an adult in good health.

The rearrangement links TRBV28 to TRBJ1-1; no firm D call. The germline CDR1 and CDR2 sequences are MDHEN and SYDVKM. The CDR3 sequence is 11 residues long. V lost 11 bases, J lost 11 bases, and 18 bases lay in between. For the CDR3, the DNA is TGTGCCTCCCAAACCCCAGCCCGGGCTTTCTTT. This sequence encodes CASQTPARAFF.

The V and J genes are TRBV10-3 and TRBJ2-3, with a possible D match to TRBD2 (5 bases). The CDR3 consists of 12 residues. Germline CDR1 is ENHRY and CDR2 is SYGVKD. The germline V and J ends were trimmed by 4 bases and 4 bases, with 6 bases remaining between them. DNA for the CDR3: TGTGCCATCAGTGCGGGGTCAGATACGCAGTATTTT. It encodes CAISAGSDTQYF.

This chain links TRBV5-6 with TRBJ2-7; the D is unclear. Germline CDR1 and CDR2: SGHDT and YYEEEE. Trimming stripped 5 bases from V and 4 bases from J, with 10 bases between. There are 12 residues in the CDR3. In nucleotides, the CDR3 is TGTGCCAGCAGATCCAAACCTTACGAGCAGTACTTC. Translating gives CASRSKPYEQYF.

As concerns this clone: The sample carries other DNA sequences with the same CDR3. This chain joins TRBV5-4 and TRBJ2-6, with 7 bases matching TRBD2. The CDR3 runs to 17 residues. Looked up from germline, CDR1 is SGHNT and CDR2 is YYREEE (reference sequence). With 0 bases clipped from V and 0 bases from J, the junction kept 3 bases outside the gene matches. CDR3 region: CASSLGGGSSGANVLTF. CDR3 DNA: TGTGCCAGCAGCTTGGGCGGGGGAAGCTCTGGGGCCAACGTCCTGACTTTC. Full variable domain (outside the CDR3, taken from reference TRBV5-4 and TRBJ2-6): ETGVTQSPTHLIKTRGQQVTLRCSSQSGHNTVSWYQQALGQGPQFIFQYYREEENGRGNFPPRFSGLQFPNYSSELNVNALELDDSALYLCASSLGGGSSGANVLTFGAGSRLTVL.

V is TRBV18 and J is TRBJ2-1; unclear D gene. Trimming cost V 3 bases and J 5 bases, with 14 bases left between them. Germline loops: CDR1 KGHSH, CDR2 LQKENI. The CDR3 loop spans 15 amino acids. The CDR3 DNA reads TGTGCCAGCTCACCTTCCCGGGCCACGAACAATGAGCAGTTCTTC. It yields the protein CASSPSRATNNEQFF.

The rearrangement links TRBV19 to TRBJ2-5; TRBD2 aligns across 8 bases. This CDR3 has 16 residues. With 4 bases clipped from V and 4 bases from J, the junction kept 11 bases outside the gene matches. Germline V gives CDR1 LNHDA, CDR2 SQIVND (reference sequence). DNA for the CDR3: TGTGCCAGTAGTAACTGGGGAGCCAGCGGGGGAGAGACCCAGTACTTC. Protein sequence: CASSNWGASGGETQYF.

The gene calls are TRBV10-3 and TRBJ2-7; 14 bases match TRBD2. CDR3 length: 18 amino acids. CDR1 ENHRY and CDR2 SYGVKD come from the germline V gene. The J segment lost 3 bases and the V segment lost 2 bases, leaving 9 bases of the junction unmatched. CDR3 sequence (DNA): TGTGCCATCAGTGAGGGGACTAGCGGGAGTAAGGGGCTCTACGAGCAGTACTTC. It is translated as CAISEGTSGSKGLYEQYF.

The V gene is TRBV28, the J gene TRBJ1-1; no reliable D call. This CDR3 is 12 amino acids long. The V gene's germline CDR1 is MDHEN and CDR2 SYDVKM. With 9 bases removed from V and 1 base from J, the gap between germline ends came to 9 bases. DNA for the CDR3: TGTGCCAGTGGGCCGGGGAACACTGAAGCTTTCTTT. This encodes CASGPGNTEAFF.

This chain connects TRBV3-1 (or the pseudogene TRBV3-2) to TRBJ2-5; D perhaps matches TRBD1 (6 bases). The CDR3 length is 17 residues. V was clipped by 1 base and J by 2 bases, with 17 bases between them. The germline V gene encodes CDR1 LGHDT and CDR2 YNNKEL (reference sequence). CDR3 in DNA: TGTGCCAGCAGCCAAGGTCTTCTCAGGGGCGGACAAGAGACCCAGTACTTC. Amino acids: CASSQGLLRGGQETQYF.

The chain couples TRBV6-1 to TRBJ1-5, with D possibly being TRBD1 (5 bases). Trimming pared 2 bases from V and 11 bases from J, leaving 13 bases between. The CDR3 totals 13 residues. Looked up from germline, CDR1 is MNHNS and CDR2 is SASEGT. CDR3 nucleotide sequence: TGTGCCAGCAGTGAACCGGGGGGTCGGACCCAGCATTTT. Amino acid sequence: CASSEPGGRTQHF.

A single count supports this clone. The CDR3 DNA reads TGTGCCAGCAGCCGTGGCGGGGGGATGGGCTACGAGCAGTACTTC. Its translation: CASSRGGGMGYEQYF. The chain recombines TRBV7-2 with TRBJ2-7; 8 positions agree with TRBD2. Germline trimming cut 5 bases from V and 3 bases from J; bases unmatched to any gene: 9. The CDR3 length is 15 residues. Germline V gene data show CDR1 as SGHTA and CDR2 as FQGNSA.

The chain has TRBV7-3 and TRBJ1-1; 9 nucleotides match TRBD1. The germline V gene encodes CDR1 SGHTA and CDR2 FQGTGA. The CDR3 is 14 residues long. V lost 6 bases to trimming and J lost 1 base; unmatched junction nucleotides: 3. This CDR3 is CASRPQGANTEAFF. The CDR3 DNA is TGTGCCAGCAGGCCACAGGGGGCGAACACTGAAGCTTTCTTT.

The chain links TRBV19 to TRBJ2-5; maybe TRBD1 (6 bases). V lost 3 bases and J 4 bases, leaving 18 bases between the germline ends. This CDR3 has 16 amino acids. Germline assignment: CDR1 LNHDA and CDR2 SQIVND (reference sequence). CDR3 residues: CASSISLWGLGETQYF. The CDR3 coding sequence is TGTGCCAGTAGTATTTCCCTGTGGGGGCTGGGAGAGACCCAGTACTTC.

The chain has TRBV28 and TRBJ2-1, with 12 bases aligning to TRBD2. The V gene end was trimmed by 2 bases and the J gene end by 7 bases; junction bases not matched to a gene: 9. CDR3 length: 17 amino acids. Per germline, CDR1 MDHEN and CDR2 SYDVKM. The CDR3 region is CASSLRPSGRALNEQFF. In DNA, the CDR3 is TGTGCCAGCAGTTTAAGGCCTAGCGGGAGGGCTTTGAATGAGCAGTTCTTC.

This clone came up once. J is TRBJ2-7 and V is TRBV7-8, with unresolved D. Germline CDR1 is SGHVS and CDR2 is FQNEAQ. This CDR3 is built from 16 residues. V was shortened by 0 bases and J by 3 bases, with 15 bases between the two germline ends. CDR3 in amino acids: CASSLARGVWGYEQYF. The DNA for the CDR3 is TGTGCCAGCAGCTTAGCCCGAGGTGTGTGGGGCTACGAGCAGTACTTC.

This chain links TRBV3-1 (or the pseudogene TRBV3-2) with TRBJ2-1, with D tentatively TRBD2 (6 bases). In germline, CDR1 is LGHDT, CDR2 YNNKEL (reference sequence). V gave up 4 bases and J gave up 0 bases, with 10 bases separating them. The CDR3 length is 15 residues. The CDR3 DNA follows: TGTGCCAGCAGCCGGGACTTTTTCTCCTACAATGAGCAGTTCTTC. Protein sequence: CASSRDFFSYNEQFF.

V is TRBV30 and J is TRBJ2-5; 8 positions agree with TRBD2. Germline CDR1 GTSNPN, CDR2 SVGIG (reference sequence). This CDR3 has 14 amino acids. Germline trimming cut 2 bases from V and 4 bases from J; bases unmatched to any gene: 6. The CDR3 nucleotides read TGTGCCTGGAGTTTATCCAGCGGGGGAGAGACCCAGTACTTC. Translating gives CAWSLSSGGETQYF.

The chain links TRBV2 to TRBJ1-2; D is perhaps TRBD1 (6 bases). Germline loops: CDR1 SNHLY, CDR2 FYNNEI. The length of the CDR3 is 15 residues. Deletions cut 6 bases from V and 0 bases from J, with 14 bases between. CDR3 sequence (DNA): TGTGCCAGCAGAGAGGGGGACTCAGCTAACTATGGCTACACCTTC. Encoded protein: CASREGDSANYGYTF.

This clone was recorded once. The CDR3 region is CASSKTSGTFDEQFF. The CDR3 DNA reads TGTGCCAGTAGTAAGACCAGCGGGACTTTCGATGAGCAGTTCTTC. The chain employs TRBV19 and TRBJ2-1, with 7 bases fitting TRBD2. Trimming took 4 bases from V and 8 from J; bases not matched to a gene: 11. The CDR3 runs to 15 residues. The V gene's germline CDR1 is LNHDA and CDR2 SQIVND (reference sequence).

The chain is built from TRBV29-1 and TRBJ2-6; D remains unclear. The CDR3 sequence is 14 residues long. Germline V gene sequence: CDR1 SQVTM, CDR2 ANQGSEA. V lost 4 bases to trimming and J lost 0 bases, with 7 bases between them. CDR3 in DNA: TGCAGCGTTGTGGAGAGCTCTGGGGCCAACGTCCTGACTTTC. Translating gives CSVVESSGANVLTF.

This chain links TRBV30 with TRBJ2-7; TRBD1 agrees at 7 bases. The V gene's germline CDR1 is GTSNPN and CDR2 SVGIG (reference sequence). The CDR3 spans 15 residues. Trimming took 0 bases from V and 5 from J; bases not matched to a gene: 10. The CDR3 nucleotides read TGTGCCTGGAGTGTACGAGGGGGCGCAATCCACGAGCAGTACTTC. It is translated as CAWSVRGGAIHEQYF.